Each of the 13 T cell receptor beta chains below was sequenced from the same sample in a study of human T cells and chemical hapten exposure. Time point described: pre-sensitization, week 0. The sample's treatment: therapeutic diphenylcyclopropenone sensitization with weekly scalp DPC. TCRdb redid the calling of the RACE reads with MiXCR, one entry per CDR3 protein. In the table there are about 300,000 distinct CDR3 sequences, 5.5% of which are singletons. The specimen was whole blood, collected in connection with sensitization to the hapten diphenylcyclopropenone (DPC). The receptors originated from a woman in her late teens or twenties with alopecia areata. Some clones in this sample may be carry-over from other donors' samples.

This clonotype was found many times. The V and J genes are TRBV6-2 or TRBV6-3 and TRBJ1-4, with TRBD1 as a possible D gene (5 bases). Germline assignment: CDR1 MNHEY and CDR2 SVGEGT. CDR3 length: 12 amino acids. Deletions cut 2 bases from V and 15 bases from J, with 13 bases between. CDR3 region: CASSYQGVDVFF. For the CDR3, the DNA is TGTGCCAGCAGTTACCAGGGAGTCGACGTGTTTTTT.

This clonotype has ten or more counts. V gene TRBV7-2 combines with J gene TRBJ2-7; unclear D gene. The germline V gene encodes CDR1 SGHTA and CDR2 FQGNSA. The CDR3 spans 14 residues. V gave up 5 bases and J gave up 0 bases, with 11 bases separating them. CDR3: CASSPSRGSYEQYF. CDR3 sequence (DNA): TGTGCCAGCAGCCCTTCGCGTGGCTCCTACGAGCAGTACTTC.

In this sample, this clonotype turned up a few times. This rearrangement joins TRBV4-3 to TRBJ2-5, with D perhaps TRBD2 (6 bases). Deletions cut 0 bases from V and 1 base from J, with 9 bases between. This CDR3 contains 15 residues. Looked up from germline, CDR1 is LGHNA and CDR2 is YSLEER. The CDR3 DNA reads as TGCGCCAGCAGCCAAGACCGGGGGTTCCAAGAGACCCAGTACTTC. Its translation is CASSQDRGFQETQYF.

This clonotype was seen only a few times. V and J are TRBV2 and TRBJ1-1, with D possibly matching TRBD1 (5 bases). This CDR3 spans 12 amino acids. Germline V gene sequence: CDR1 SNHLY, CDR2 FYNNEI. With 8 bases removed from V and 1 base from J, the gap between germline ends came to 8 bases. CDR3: CASQTENTEAFF. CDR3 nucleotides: TGTGCCAGCCAGACAGAGAACACTGAAGCTTTCTTT.

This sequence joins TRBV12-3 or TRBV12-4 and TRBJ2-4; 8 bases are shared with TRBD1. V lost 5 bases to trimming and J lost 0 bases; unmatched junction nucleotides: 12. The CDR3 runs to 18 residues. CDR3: CASSPIYRGLLAKNIQYF. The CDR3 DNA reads TGTGCCAGCAGTCCGATTTACAGGGGGTTGTTAGCCAAAAACATTCAGTACTTC.

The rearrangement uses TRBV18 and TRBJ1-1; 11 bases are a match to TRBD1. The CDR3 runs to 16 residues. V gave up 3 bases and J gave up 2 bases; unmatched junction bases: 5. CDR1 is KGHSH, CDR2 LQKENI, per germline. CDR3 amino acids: CASSPRTGGDNTEAFF. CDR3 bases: TGTGCCAGCTCACCCAGGACAGGGGGCGATAACACTGAAGCTTTCTTT.

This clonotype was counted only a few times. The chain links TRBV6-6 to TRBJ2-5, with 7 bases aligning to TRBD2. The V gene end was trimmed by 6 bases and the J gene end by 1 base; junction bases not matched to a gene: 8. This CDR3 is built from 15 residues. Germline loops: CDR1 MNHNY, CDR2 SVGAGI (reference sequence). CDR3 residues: CASSSTSPSQETQYF. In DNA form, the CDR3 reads TGTGCCAGCAGCTCGACTAGCCCGAGCCAAGAGACCCAGTACTTC.

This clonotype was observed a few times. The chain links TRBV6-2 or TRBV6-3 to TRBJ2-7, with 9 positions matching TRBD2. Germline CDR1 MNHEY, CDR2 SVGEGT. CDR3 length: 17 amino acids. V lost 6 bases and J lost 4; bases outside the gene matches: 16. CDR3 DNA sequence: TGTGCCAGCAGCCGAACGGAGCGTGCCAGCGGGGGGTACGAGCAGTACTTC. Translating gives CASSRTERASGGYEQYF.

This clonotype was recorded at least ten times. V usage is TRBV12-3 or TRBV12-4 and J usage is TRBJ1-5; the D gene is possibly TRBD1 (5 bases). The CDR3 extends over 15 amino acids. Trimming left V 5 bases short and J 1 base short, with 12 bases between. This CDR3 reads CASSAQGTSNQPQHF. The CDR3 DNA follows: TGTGCCAGCAGTGCGCAGGGAACAAGCAATCAGCCCCAGCATTTT.

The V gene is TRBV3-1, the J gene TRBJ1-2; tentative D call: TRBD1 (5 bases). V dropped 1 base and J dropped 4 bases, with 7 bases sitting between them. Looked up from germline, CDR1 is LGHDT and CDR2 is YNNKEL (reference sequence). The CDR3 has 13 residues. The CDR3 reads CASSQGGTYGYTF. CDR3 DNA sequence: TGTGCCAGCAGCCAAGGGGGGACCTATGGCTACACCTTC.

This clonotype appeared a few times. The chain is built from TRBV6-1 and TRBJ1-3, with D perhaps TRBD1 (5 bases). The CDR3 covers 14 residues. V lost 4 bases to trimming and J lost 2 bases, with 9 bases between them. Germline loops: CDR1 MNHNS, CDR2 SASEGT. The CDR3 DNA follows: TGTGCCAGCAGTGGTGGGGGAGCTGGAAACACCATATATTTT. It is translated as CASSGGGAGNTIYF.

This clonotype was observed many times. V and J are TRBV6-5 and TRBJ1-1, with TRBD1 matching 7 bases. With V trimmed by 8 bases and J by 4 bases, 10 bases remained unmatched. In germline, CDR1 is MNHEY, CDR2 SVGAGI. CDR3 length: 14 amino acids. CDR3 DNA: TGTGCCAGCGTTAGAGGTCAGGGGGGCACTGAAGCTTTCTTT. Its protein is CASVRGQGGTEAFF.

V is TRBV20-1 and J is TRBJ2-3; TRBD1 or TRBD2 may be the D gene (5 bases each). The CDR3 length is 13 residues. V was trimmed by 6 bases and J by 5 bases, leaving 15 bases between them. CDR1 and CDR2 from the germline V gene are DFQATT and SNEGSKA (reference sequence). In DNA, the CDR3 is TGCAGTGCCCTCTCCCGGGACCGAGATACGCAGTATTTT. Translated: CSALSRDRDTQYF.